This T cell receptor (beta chain) was recovered during a study of cytomegalovirus exposure and HLA in healthy donors. Study findings and constraints: When analyzed later, a missense DCLRE1C variant was found to be linked to TCR beta V- and J-gene trimming.

With 60 Vbeta and 13 Jbeta primers, the PCR was carried out. Sequencing was performed with immunoSEQ multiplex PCR; in TCRdb, only in-frame clones are kept and a portion is missing. Here the sample spans about 110,000 clones, 70% to 80% being singletons. Germline V gives CDR1 SGHVS, CDR2 FQNEAQ. V was clipped by 1 base and J by 3 bases; unmatched bases: 5. The CDR3 loop spans 15 amino acids. The table lists this clone with a count of one. The antigen is undetermined. The sequence was obtained from a man aged 55 to 70 in good health and CMV-seronegative. The chain is built from TRBV7-8 and TRBJ2-7, with 8 bases fitting TRBD2. Sequenced: PBMCs. The CDR3 DNA reads TGTGCCAGCAGCTTAGGCGGGGGGCCCCACTACGAGCAGTACGTC. This translates into CASSLGGGPHYEQYV.